A selection of T cell receptor beta chains follows, all from one sample in a study of T-cell memory formation after mild COVID-19. TCRdb called the 5' RACE reads again in MiXCR, with one record for every CDR3 protein. The top ten clones hold about 6% of a sample with 100,000 to 130,000 distinct CDR3 sequences, roughly a sixth of them seen once. Sequenced material: PBMCs or a T cell subset sorted from them (not recorded which). The receptors derive from a man between 18 and 35 years old who had mild COVID-19 (a few samples of this study predate the infection). Cell type and time point are not known. The CDR3 runs from the conserved cysteine through the conserved F or W. A D gene is named only where the DNA matches it firmly. Size values are once, few and many counts, or a class for expanded clones, and some rows have none.

v_gene,j_gene,d_gene,abundance,CDR3nt,CDR3aa
TRBV12-3/TRBV12-4,TRBJ2-3,TRBD2,.,TGTGCCAGCAGTTTCGTAAAATGGGGGGGAACAGATACGCAGTATTTT,CASSFVKWGGTDTQYF
TRBV9,TRBJ1-5,TRBD1,.,TGTGCCAGCAGCGTAAGCGGACAGGAAAATCAGCCCCAGCATTTT,CASSVSGQENQPQHF
TRBV19,TRBJ2-1,.,few,TGTGCCAGTGGGGCGACTAGGGAAAGGGATGAGCAGTTCTTC,CASGATRERDEQFF
TRBV7-2,TRBJ1-2,TRBD1,few,TGTGCCAGCAGCTCGACACAGGGGGCGCGAGGGGGCTACACCTTC,CASSSTQGARGGYTF
TRBV15,TRBJ2-1,TRBD2,few,TGTGCCACCAGCAGAGATAAGAGTAGCGGGGGGCTCTTC,CATSRDKSSGGLF
TRBV7-2,TRBJ1-2,.,.,TGTGCCAGCAGCGCGGACGGATTCTATGGCTACACCTTC,CASSADGFYGYTF
TRBV15,TRBJ1-2,.,.,TGTGCCACCAGCAGAGATCAGACACCGAACCTTAACTATGGCTACACCTTC,CATSRDQTPNLNYGYTF
TRBV5-5,TRBJ2-2,.,.,TGTGCCAGCAGCGGGTGGGTGAACACCGGGGAGCTGTTTTTT,CASSGWVNTGELFF
TRBV28,TRBJ2-3,.,.,TGTGCCAGCAGGGGACTGGCATCAGATACGCAGTATTTT,CASRGLASDTQYF
TRBV5-1,TRBJ2-3,TRBD2,few,TGCGCCAGCAGCTTGGGGCATTGGAGCGGGGAGGGTGCAGATACGCAGTATTTT,CASSLGHWSGEGADTQYF
TRBV5-1,TRBJ1-2,.,few,TGCGCCAGCAGCAACGTCCCGCTTTATGGCTACACCTTC,CASSNVPLYGYTF
TRBV5-6,TRBJ2-2,.,few,TGTGCCAGCAGCTTGGATAAGGGGACCAACACCGGGGAGCTGTTTTTT,CASSLDKGTNTGELFF
TRBV27,TRBJ2-5,TRBD2,few,TGTGCCAGCAGTCCGGGGGCGGGGGGAAACGGAGAGACCCAGTACTTC,CASSPGAGGNGETQYF
TRBV14,TRBJ2-1,.,.,TGTGCCAGCAGCCAAGATTTGGGGGGGGCAAACAATGAGCAGTTCTTC,CASSQDLGGANNEQFF
TRBV7-6,TRBJ1-4,TRBD1,.,TGTGCCAGCAGCTCACCCGGACAGGGCGCGAAACTGTTTTTT,CASSSPGQGAKLFF
TRBV25-1,TRBJ1-2,.,many,TGTGCCAGCGTCCTCTCCACCGTTGTGAGGGGTGGCTACACCTTC,CASVLSTVVRGGYTF
TRBV18,TRBJ1-5,.,.,TGTGCCAGCTCAAGCGCGGGGTTGAATCAGCCCCAGCATTTT,CASSSAGLNQPQHF
TRBV5-1,TRBJ2-1,TRBD2,.,TGCGCCAGCAGCCCCGCGGGGGTAGGGCCCTACAATGAGCAGTTCTTC,CASSPAGVGPYNEQFF
TRBV9,TRBJ2-5,.,few,TGTGCCAGCAGCGTCACAGGGATGGAGACCCAGTACTTC,CASSVTGMETQYF
TRBV20-1,TRBJ2-4,TRBD2,.,TGCAGTGCTATGGGACTAGGATTAGCCAAAAACATTCAGTACTTC,CSAMGLGLAKNIQYF
TRBV28,TRBJ2-3,.,few,TGTGCCAGCAGTTTTAGGAGGATTACAGATACGCAGTATTTT,CASSFRRITDTQYF
TRBV5-1,TRBJ2-6,.,few,TGCGCCAGCAGCGTGGCTGATAACTCTGGGGCCAACGTCCTGACTTTC,CASSVADNSGANVLTF
TRBV7-9,TRBJ2-7,TRBD2,.,TGTGCCAGCAGCTACCCTAGCGGGGGGTTATACGAGCAGTACTTC,CASSYPSGGLYEQYF
TRBV20-1,TRBJ2-2,.,.,TGCAGTGCCCCGAATGGCGGGGAGCTGTTTTTT,CSAPNGGELFF
TRBV27,TRBJ2-5,TRBD1,.,TGTGCCAGCAGGCAGGGGGCTGGGGAGACCCAGTACTTC,CASRQGAGETQYF
TRBV20-1,TRBJ1-2,TRBD1,.,TGCAGTGCTGCCGGGACAGGGCAGTCCTACACCTTC,CSAAGTGQSYTF
TRBV4-3,TRBJ2-3,.,many,TGCGCCAGCAGCCAAGATTTCGGGGATACGCAGTATTTT,CASSQDFGDTQYF
TRBV5-4,TRBJ1-1,.,few,TGTGCCAGCAGCTTTCCTCGGGCAACTGAAGCTTTCTTT,CASSFPRATEAFF
TRBV18,TRBJ1-1,.,.,TGTGCCAGCTCCGGACGGTCTGAAGCTTTCTTT,CASSGRSEAFF
TRBV24-1,TRBJ2-1,.,few,TGTGCCACCAGTGATACCAGGGTTGGGAATGAGCAGTTCTTC,CATSDTRVGNEQFF
TRBV27,TRBJ1-1,TRBD1,.,TGTGCCAGCAGTTTACGGGACAGGGGGATGCCTGAAGCTTTCTTT,CASSLRDRGMPEAFF
TRBV4-2,TRBJ2-5,.,few,TGTGCCAGCAGCCAAGATAAGGTGGCTGGAGAGACCCAGTACTTC,CASSQDKVAGETQYF
TRBV10-3,TRBJ1-1,TRBD1,few,TGTGCCATCAGTCGGACAGGGGGCACTGAAGCTTTCTTT,CAISRTGGTEAFF
TRBV20-1,TRBJ2-5,.,.,TGCAGTGTACTAGTAGGGGAGACCCAGTACTTC,CSVLVGETQYF
TRBV2,TRBJ1-4,.,.,TGTGCCAGCGTACCAGACCCAGGCGGCGAAAAACTGTTTTTT,CASVPDPGGEKLFF
TRBV18,TRBJ1-2,TRBD1,few,TGTGCCAGCTCACTCCGACAGGGGGCGTACCCGTATGGCTACACCTTC,CASSLRQGAYPYGYTF
TRBV29-1,TRBJ2-2,.,few,TGCAGCGTTGCCCGAAGCATTGGGGGATCCGGGGAGCTGTTTTTT,CSVARSIGGSGELFF
TRBV6-2/TRBV6-3,TRBJ2-5,TRBD1,few,TGTGCCACCAGGGGGTGGGAGACCCAGTACTTC,CATRGWETQYF
TRBV11-2,TRBJ2-3,TRBD1,few,TGTGCCAGCAGCTTAGCCCAGACAGGGCAAACAGATACGCAGTATTTT,CASSLAQTGQTDTQYF